What follows is one T cell receptor (beta chain) and its context. As processed by the authors: Cell counts per sample came from amplifying reference gene primers. Profiled with immunoSEQ multiplex PCR; TCRdb holds only in-frame clones, not every one. V and J calls and clone size follow that table, whereas D and trimming were derived from the DNA. The profile covers 100,000 or so clones, with around 85% appearing a single time and less than 3.5% taken by the ten largest. This specimen belongs to a study of blood T cell repertoires in COVID-19. Study as a whole: From T cells, B-cell-depleted T cells, or PBMCs came the material, which was cDNA or gDNA.

Participants had their cohort set by participant-reported clinical history. Looked up from germline, CDR1 is SGHAT and CDR2 is FQDESV (reference sequence). The CDR3 spans 15 residues. J gave up 0 bases and V 5 bases, and 3 bases lay outside the gene matches. This receptor was identified in a woman aged 45-65 years who had recovered from COVID-19. The chain combines TRBV11-1 with TRBJ2-3, with 9 bases fitting TRBD2. What was sequenced was PBMCs or T cells enriched from blood (not recorded which). The CDR3 bases are TGTGCCAGCAGCCGCCTAGCGGGGAGCACAGATACGCAGTATTTT. Its translation: CASSRLAGSTDTQYF.